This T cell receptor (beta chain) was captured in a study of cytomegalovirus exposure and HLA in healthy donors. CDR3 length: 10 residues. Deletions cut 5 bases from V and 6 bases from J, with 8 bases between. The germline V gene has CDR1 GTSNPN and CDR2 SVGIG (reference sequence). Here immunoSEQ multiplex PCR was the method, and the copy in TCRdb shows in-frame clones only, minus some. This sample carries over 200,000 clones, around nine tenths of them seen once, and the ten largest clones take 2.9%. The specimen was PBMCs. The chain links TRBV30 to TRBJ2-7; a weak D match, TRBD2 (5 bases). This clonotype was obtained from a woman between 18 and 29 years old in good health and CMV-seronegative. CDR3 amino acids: CAWGLPEQYF. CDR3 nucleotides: TGTGCCTGGGGACTTCCCGAGCAGTACTTC.